These 4 T cell receptor beta chains were all obtained from the same sample, sequenced in a study of T-cell memory formation after mild COVID-19. TCRdb processed the 5' RACE reads anew with MiXCR; each CDR3 protein has one entry. This table has some 40,000 distinct CDR3 sequences, about 7.1% appearing once. Sequenced material: PBMCs or a T cell subset sorted from them (not recorded which). All receptors derive from a man younger than 35 who had mild COVID-19 (a few samples of this study predate the infection). Cell type and time point are not known.

This chain uses TRBV29-1 with TRBJ1-2, with D possibly matching TRBD1 (5 bases). This CDR3 region has 14 residues. The V gene's germline CDR1 is SQVTM and CDR2 ANQGSEA. The germline V and J ends were trimmed by 5 bases and 1 base, with 14 bases remaining between them. The CDR3 nucleotides read TGCAGCGTTAGTATCGGGGGAAATAACTATGGCTACACCTTC. As protein: CSVSIGGNNYGYTF.

The chain employs TRBV3-1 and TRBJ1-1; no reliable D call. CDR1 and CDR2 (germline): LGHDT, YNNKEL (reference sequence). This CDR3 spans 12 amino acids. Trimming cost V 1 base and J 9 bases, with 9 bases left between them. The CDR3 coding sequence is TGTGCCAGCAGCCAAGGGGCCAGGAAAGCTTTCTTT. Its protein product is CASSQGARKAFF.

This clonotype was counted between two and nine times. The chain couples TRBV2 to TRBJ1-1, with D tentatively TRBD1 (6 bases). There are 14 residues in the CDR3. Germline CDR1 is SNHLY and CDR2 is FYNNEI. V was clipped by 4 bases and J by 2 bases, with 11 bases between them. The DNA of the CDR3 is TGTGCCAGCAGTGCTCGGACAGCAAACACTGAAGCTTTCTTT. As protein: CASSARTANTEAFF.

The rearrangement uses TRBV7-3 and TRBJ1-5; D remains ambiguous. This CDR3 has 13 amino acids. CDR1 and CDR2 (germline): SGHTA, FQGTGA. The V gene lost 5 bases and the J gene lost 6 bases, with 11 bases spanning the gap. The CDR3, as DNA: TGTGCCAGCAGCGCGGACCGGGGTCAGCCCCAGCATTTT. Amino acids: CASSADRGQPQHF. The full variable domain, rest sourced from reference TRBV7-3 and TRBJ1-5, is GAGVSQTPSNKVTEKGKYVELRCDPISGHTALYWYRQSLGQGPEFLIYFQGTGAADDSGLPNDRFFAVRPEGSVSTLKIQRTERGDSAVYLCASSADRGQPQHFGDGTRLSIL.